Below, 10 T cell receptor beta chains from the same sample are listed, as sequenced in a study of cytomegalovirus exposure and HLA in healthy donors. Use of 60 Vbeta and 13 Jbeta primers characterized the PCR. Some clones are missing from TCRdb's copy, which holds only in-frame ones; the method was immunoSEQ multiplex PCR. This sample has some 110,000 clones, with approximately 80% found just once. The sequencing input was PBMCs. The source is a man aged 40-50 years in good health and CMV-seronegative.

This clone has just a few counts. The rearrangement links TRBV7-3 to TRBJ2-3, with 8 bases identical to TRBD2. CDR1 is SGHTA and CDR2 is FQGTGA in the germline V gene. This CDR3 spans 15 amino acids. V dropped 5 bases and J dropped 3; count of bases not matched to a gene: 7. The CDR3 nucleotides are TGTGCCAGCAGCAAAAGGGGACTAGTGACAGATACGCAGTATTTT. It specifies CASSKRGLVTDTQYF.

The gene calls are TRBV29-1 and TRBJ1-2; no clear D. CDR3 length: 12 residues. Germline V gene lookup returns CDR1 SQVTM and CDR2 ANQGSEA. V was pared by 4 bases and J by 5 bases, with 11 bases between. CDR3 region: CSVASRLYGYTF. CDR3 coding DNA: TGCAGCGTTGCGTCCCGACTTTATGGCTACACCTTC.

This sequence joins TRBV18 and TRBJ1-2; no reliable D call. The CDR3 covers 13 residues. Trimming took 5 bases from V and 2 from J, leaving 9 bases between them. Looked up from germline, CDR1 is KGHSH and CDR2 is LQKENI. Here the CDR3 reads CASSIQENYGYTF. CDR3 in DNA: TGTGCCAGCTCAATCCAGGAAAACTATGGCTACACCTTC.

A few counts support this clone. CDR3 region: CASSPYGTDQPPYF. The CDR3 DNA reads as TGCGCCAGCAGCCCCTACGGGACAGACCAACCTCCTTACTTC. The chain is built from TRBV5-1 and TRBJ2-7, with TRBD1 identical over 7 bases. The V gene end was trimmed by 4 bases and the J gene end by 13 bases; junction bases not matched to a gene: 17. The CDR3 spans 14 residues. Looked up from germline, CDR1 is SGHRS and CDR2 is YFSETQ.

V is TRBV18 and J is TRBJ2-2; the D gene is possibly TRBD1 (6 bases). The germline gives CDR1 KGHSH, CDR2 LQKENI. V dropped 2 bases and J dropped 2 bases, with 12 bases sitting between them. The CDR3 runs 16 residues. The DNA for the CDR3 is TGTGCCAGCTCACCAGCCGGGACACAAAACACCGGGGAGCTGTTTTTT. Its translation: CASSPAGTQNTGELFF.

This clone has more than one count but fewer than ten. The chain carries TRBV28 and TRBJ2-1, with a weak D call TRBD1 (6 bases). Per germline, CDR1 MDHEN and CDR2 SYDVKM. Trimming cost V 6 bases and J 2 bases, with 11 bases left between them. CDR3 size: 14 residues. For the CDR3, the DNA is TGTGCCAGCAGACTCGGGACACCCTACAATGAGCAGTTCTTC. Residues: CASRLGTPYNEQFF.

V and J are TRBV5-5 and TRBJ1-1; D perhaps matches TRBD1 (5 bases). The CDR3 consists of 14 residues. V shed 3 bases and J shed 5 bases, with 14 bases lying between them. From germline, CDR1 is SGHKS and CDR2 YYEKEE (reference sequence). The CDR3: CASSWDSGGTEAFF. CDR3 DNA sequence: TGTGCCAGCAGCTGGGACTCCGGAGGGACTGAAGCTTTCTTT.

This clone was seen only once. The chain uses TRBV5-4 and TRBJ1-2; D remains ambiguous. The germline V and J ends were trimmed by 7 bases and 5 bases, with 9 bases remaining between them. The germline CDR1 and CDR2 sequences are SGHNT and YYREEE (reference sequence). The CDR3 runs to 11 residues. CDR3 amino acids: CASSAGYGYTF. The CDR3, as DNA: TGTGCCAGCTCGGCGGGTTATGGCTACACCTTC.

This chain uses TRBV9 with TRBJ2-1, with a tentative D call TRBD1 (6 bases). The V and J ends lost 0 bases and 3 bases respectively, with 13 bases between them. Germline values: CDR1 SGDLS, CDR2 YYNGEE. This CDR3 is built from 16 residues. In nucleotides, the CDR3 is TGTGCCAGCAGCGTAGGAATGGGACAAGTCTACAATGAGCAGTTCTTC. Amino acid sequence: CASSVGMGQVYNEQFF.

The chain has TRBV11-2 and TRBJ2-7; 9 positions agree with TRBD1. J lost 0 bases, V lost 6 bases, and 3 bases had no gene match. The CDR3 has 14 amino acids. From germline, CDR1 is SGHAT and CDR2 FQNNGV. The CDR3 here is CASSRTGVSYEQYF. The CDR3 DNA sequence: TGTGCCAGCAGTCGGACAGGGGTCTCCTACGAGCAGTACTTC.